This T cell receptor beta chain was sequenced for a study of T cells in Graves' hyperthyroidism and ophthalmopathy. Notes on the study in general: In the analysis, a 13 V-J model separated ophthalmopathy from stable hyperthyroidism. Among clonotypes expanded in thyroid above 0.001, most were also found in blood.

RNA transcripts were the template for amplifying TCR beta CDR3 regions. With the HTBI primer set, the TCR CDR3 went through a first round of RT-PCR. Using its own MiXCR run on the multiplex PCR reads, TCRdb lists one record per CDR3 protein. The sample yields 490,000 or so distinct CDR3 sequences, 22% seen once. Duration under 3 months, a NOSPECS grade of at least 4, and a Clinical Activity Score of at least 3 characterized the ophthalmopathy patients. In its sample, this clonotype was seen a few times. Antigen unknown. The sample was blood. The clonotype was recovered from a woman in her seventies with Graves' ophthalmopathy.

The CDR3 nucleotides are TGTGCCAGCAGTGAAATTCCGGGACGGCCAGGGAGGCACTATGGCTACACCTTC. Its translation is CASSEIPGRPGRHYGYTF. The V call is TRBV6-1, the J call TRBJ1-2, with a tentative D call TRBD1 (5 bases). The CDR3 sequence is 18 residues long. V lost 2 bases to trimming and J lost 3 bases, with 22 bases between them. From germline, CDR1 is MNHNS and CDR2 SASEGT.